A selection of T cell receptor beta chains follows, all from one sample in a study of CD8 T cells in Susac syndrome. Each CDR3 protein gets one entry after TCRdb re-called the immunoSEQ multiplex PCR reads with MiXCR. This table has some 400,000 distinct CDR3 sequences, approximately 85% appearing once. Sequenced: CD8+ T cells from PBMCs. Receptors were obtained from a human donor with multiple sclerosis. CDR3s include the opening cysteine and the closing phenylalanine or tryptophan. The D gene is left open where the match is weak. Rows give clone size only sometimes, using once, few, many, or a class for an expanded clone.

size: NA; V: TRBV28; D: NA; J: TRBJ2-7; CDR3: CASSHFSYEQYF; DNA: TGTGCCAGCAGCCATTTCAGCTACGAGCAGTACTTC
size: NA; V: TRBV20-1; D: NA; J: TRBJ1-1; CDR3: CSARGAGTEAFF; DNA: TGCAGTGCTAGAGGGGCGGGAACTGAAGCTTTCTTT
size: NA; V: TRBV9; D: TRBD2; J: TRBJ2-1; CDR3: CASSGLAGDYNEQFF; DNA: TGTGCCAGCAGTGGACTAGCGGGGGACTACAATGAGCAGTTCTTC
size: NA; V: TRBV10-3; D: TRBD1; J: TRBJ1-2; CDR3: CAISESLQGDYYGYTF; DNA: TGTGCCATCAGTGAGTCCCTACAGGGGGATTACTATGGCTACACCTTC
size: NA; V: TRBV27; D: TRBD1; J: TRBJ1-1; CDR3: CASSVGQEGGTEAFF; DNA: TGTGCCAGCAGTGTCGGACAGGAGGGTGGCACTGAAGCTTTCTTT
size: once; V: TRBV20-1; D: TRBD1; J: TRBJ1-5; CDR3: CSALRRQGAGEPQHF; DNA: TGCAGTGCTCTAAGACGACAGGGGGCTGGGGAGCCCCAGCATTTT
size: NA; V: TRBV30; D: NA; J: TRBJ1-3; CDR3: CAWDGYHSGNTIYF; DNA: TGTGCCTGGGACGGATACCACTCTGGAAACACCATATATTTT
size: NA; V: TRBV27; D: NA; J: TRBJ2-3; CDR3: CASSFWQSTDTQYF; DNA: TGTGCCAGCAGTTTTTGGCAAAGCACAGATACGCAGTATTTT
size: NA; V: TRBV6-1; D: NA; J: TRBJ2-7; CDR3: CASRRMGLNEYF; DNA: TGTGCCAGCAGGAGGATGGGACTCAACGAGTACTTC
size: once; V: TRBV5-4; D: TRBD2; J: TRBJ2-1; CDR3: CASSSSGEGYEQFF; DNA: TGTGCCAGCAGCTCGAGCGGGGAGGGCTATGAGCAGTTCTTC
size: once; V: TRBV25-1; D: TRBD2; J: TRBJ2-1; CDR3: CASSEMGLAGYNEQFF; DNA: TGTGCCAGCAGTGAAATGGGGTTAGCGGGTTACAATGAGCAGTTCTTC
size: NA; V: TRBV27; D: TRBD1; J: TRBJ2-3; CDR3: CASSSPLGQGDTDTQYF; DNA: TGTGCCAGCAGTTCCCCCTTGGGACAGGGGGACACAGATACGCAGTATTTT
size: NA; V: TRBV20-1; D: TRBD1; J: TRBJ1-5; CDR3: CSAKGVGQGSPNQPQHF; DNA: TGCAGTGCCAAAGGGGTCGGACAGGGGAGTCCCAATCAGCCCCAGCATTTT
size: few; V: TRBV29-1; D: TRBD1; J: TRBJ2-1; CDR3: CSWDRAYNEQFF; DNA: TGCAGCTGGGACAGGGCCTACAATGAGCAGTTCTTC
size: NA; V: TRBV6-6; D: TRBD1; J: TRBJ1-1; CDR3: CASSWTGRDTEAFF; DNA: TGTGCCAGCAGTTGGACAGGGCGGGACACTGAAGCTTTCTTT
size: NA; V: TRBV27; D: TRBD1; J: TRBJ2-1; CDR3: CASSLLGQGPKNEQFF; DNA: TGTGCCAGCAGTTTATTGGGACAGGGGCCTAAGAATGAGCAGTTCTTC
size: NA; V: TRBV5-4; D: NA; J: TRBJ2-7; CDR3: CASSWRGGYEQYF; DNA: TGTGCCAGCAGCTGGCGAGGGGGCTACGAGCAGTACTTC
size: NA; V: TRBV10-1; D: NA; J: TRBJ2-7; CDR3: CASSRFGGRGGYEQYF; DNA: TGCGCCAGCAGCAGGTTTGGGGGCAGGGGAGGATACGAGCAGTACTTC
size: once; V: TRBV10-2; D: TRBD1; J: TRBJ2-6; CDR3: CASSGPGQGFSGANVLTF; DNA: TGCGCCAGCAGTGGTCCGGGACAGGGATTCTCTGGGGCCAACGTCCTGACTTTC
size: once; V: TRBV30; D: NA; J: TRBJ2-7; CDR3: CAWSIGLDEQYF; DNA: TGTGCCTGGAGTATTGGGCTGGACGAGCAGTACTTC
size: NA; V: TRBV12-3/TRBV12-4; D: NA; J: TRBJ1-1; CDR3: CASSLEGGYTEAFF; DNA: TGTGCCAGCAGTTTAGAGGGCGGATACACTGAAGCTTTCTTT
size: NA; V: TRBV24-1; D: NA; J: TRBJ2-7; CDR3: CATSDLGQGPWSYEQYF; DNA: TGTGCCACCAGTGATTTAGGCCAGGGACCCTGGTCCTACGAGCAGTACTTC